The following is a T cell receptor (beta chain) sequence with its context. Its antigen target is currently unknown. Qualities for individual bases were not recorded, and no much larger clone is one base off. The record originates from a study of human CD4 T cells and Enterobacteriaceae (dated by TCRdb to about 2020). Deep-level sequencing was performed on ex vivo total memory CD4+ samples, with a detection sensitivity of one cell in 200,000. The QIAamp DNA Micro Kit was used to extract genomic DNA from cell pellets, and spectrophotometry was used to check the DNA quantity and purity. TCR Vbeta CDR3 regions were amplified with the immunoSEQ multiplex PCR assay. The Illumina HiSeq platform was used to sequence the amplicons. The retrieved sequences were 87 nucleotides in length and included the CDR3 region. Processing in the source paper ran as follows. Each unique productive TCR Vbeta nucleotide sequence counted as a clonotype and was quantified by productive template frequency from ImmunoSEQ Analyzer V3.0. A threshold set at the top 5th percentile of each frequency-ranked repertoire was used to define expanded clonotypes. Repertoire overlap was calculated as Chao-Jaccard using the R package fossil and displayed by nonmetric multidimensional scaling using the R package MASS. As stored in TCRdb, this immuneACCESS dataset retains in-frame rearrangements with V and J assigned. A fraction of the clones does not appear; measured against another copy, unresolved V genes explain less than half of the discrepancy, and the remainder lacks a known reason. V and J calls and clone size are as listed in that table; D and trimming were resolved from the DNA. Across this sample there are just under 30,000 clones, with approximately 82% seen only once. The ten largest clonotypes hold 1.7% of the sample.

Paper-wide results and their limitations: The only basis for inferring the reactivity of ex vivo clonotypes was matching nucleotide sequences to CFSE-low cultures from the same donors. Compared with specific clonotypes, broadly cross-reactive clonotypes seemed more expanded ex vivo, with 11 of 19 and about two thirds of the roughly 35 falling in the top 5%.

The V end gives up 10 bases and the J end 3 bases, leaving 10 bases in the junction not matched to a gene. The germline V gene sets CDR1 to MNHNS and CDR2 to SASEGT. There are 15 amino acids in the CDR3, from cysteine to phenylalanine inclusive. Left in the record is the CDR3 DNA by itself, 45 bases read in frame from the first base. Memory CD4+ T cells were FACS-sorted on a FACSAria III to over 95% purity as all CD4+ cells other than CD45RA+CCR7+CD95- naive cells. Blood from healthy donors was obtained from blood donation centers in Switzerland. Positive selection with CD4 and CD14 magnetic microbeads was used to enrich total CD4+ T cells and monocytes. Before sorting, CD8+, CD14+, CD16+, CD56+, CD19+ and CD25-bright cells were excluded. To assess in vivo expansion of bacteria-reactive clonotypes, total memory CD4+ T cells from a couple of blood donors were sequenced directly ex vivo. Ficoll-Paque Plus was used to isolate peripheral blood mononuclear cells from donor blood.

The TCR was taken from a human donor in good health. The V and J genes are TRBV6-1 and TRBJ2-1, and TRBD2 matches 9 of the central bases. Material: memory CD4+ T cells from blood. This specimen's cell subset or site label, interpreted: total memory CD4 T cells sorted directly ex vivo, unstimulated. The DNA is TGTGCCAATAACCCCGGGACTAGCAGCTACAATGAGCAGTTCTTC. This codes for CANNPGTSSYNEQFF.